A single sample gave rise to the 4 T cell receptor beta chains below, sequenced in a study of T cell changes during pregnancy in multiple sclerosis. The data were produced by immunoSEQ multiplex PCR, yet TCRdb's version contains in-frame clones alone and is incomplete. The top ten hold around 0.57% of the sample, which has tens of thousands of clones, roughly 92% seen once. Sample: CD4+ T cells from peripheral blood mononuclear cells, taken after pregnancy. The origin of the receptors is a female donor in good health, enrolled as a control in a pregnancy study.

The CDR3 nucleotides read TGTGCCAGCAGCCAAACCGGGATTGAGCAGTATTTT. Residues: CASSQTGIEQYF. The chain combines TRBV14 with TRBJ2-3, with a weak D call TRBD2 (5 bases). Germline-derived CDR1 and CDR2 are SGHDN and FVKESK. The CDR3 has 12 residues. V gave up 2 bases and J gave up 11 bases, with 11 bases separating them.

V and J are TRBV14 and TRBJ2-5; TRBD2 is a possible D gene (6 bases). Trimming took off 0 bases at V and 5 bases at J, with 16 bases between the two ends. Germline loops: CDR1 SGHDN, CDR2 FVKESK. The CDR3 sequence is 16 residues long. This CDR3 reads CASSQDSGVRLETQYF. The DNA for the CDR3 is TGTGCCAGCAGCCAAGATTCGGGGGTTCGGCTGGAGACCCAGTACTTC.

The chain combines TRBV5-1 with TRBJ2-7; 7 nucleotides agree with TRBD1. The CDR3 loop spans 14 amino acids. Per the germline V gene, CDR1 is SGHRS and CDR2 is YFSETQ. Trimming at V came to 1 base and at J to 2 bases, leaving 3 bases not matched to a gene. Here the CDR3 reads CASSLRDRAYEQYF. The CDR3 region has the DNA TGCGCCAGCAGCTTGCGGGACAGAGCCTACGAGCAGTACTTC.

The rearrangement links TRBV6-5 to TRBJ2-3, with D possibly TRBD2 on 6 matching bases. Deletions cut 6 bases from V and 4 bases from J, with 17 bases between. Germline loops: CDR1 MNHEY, CDR2 SVGAGI. The CDR3 extends over 15 amino acids. CDR3 loop: CASSLGFSGSDTQYF. CDR3 DNA: TGTGCCAGCAGCTTGGGATTTAGCGGATCAGATACGCAGTATTTT.